Listed below are T cell receptor beta chains from one sample, sequenced in a study of cytomegalovirus exposure and HLA in healthy donors. Using immunoSEQ multiplex PCR, the repertoire was profiled, and TCRdb retains in-frame clones only, with some absent. This repertoire shows about 97,000 clones, 73% found once; its top ten account for under 4.5%. Sequencing was carried out using PBMCs. The receptors were gathered from a man aged 35-49 years in good health and CMV-seronegative. Each CDR3 is given with its conserved first and last residue. A D gene is named only where the DNA matches it firmly. Rows may omit the clone size; those that give it use once, few, many or a size class.

clone_size j_call v_call d_call cdr3_nt cdr3_aa
few TRBJ2-3 TRBV5-8 NA TGTGCCACCCTAACGTTGCGGGGACGTCGAGATACGCAGTATTTT CATLTLRGRRDTQYF
NA TRBJ1-3 TRBV4-1 NA TGCGCCAGCAGCCGAAGGAGCTTCGACGGTTTCTCTGGAAACACCATATATTTT CASSRRSFDGFSGNTIYF
NA TRBJ1-2 TRBV4-2 NA TGTGCCAGCAGCCAAGTTCAGGTACATGGCTACACCTTC CASSQVQVHGYTF
NA TRBJ2-3 TRBV29-1 NA TGCAGCTCCTGGAGTCCCCGGGGGGCGTCCACAGATACGCAGTATTTT CSSWSPRGASTDTQYF
NA TRBJ1-2 TRBV6-5 NA TGTGCCAGCAGTACTTTGGTGTTATCGGGCTACACCTTC CASSTLVLSGYTF
NA TRBJ2-2 TRBV23-1 TRBD1 TGCGCCAGCAGGACGGACAGGGGAGTAGGCACCGGGGAGCTGTTTTTT CASRTDRGVGTGELFF
few TRBJ1-2 TRBV15 TRBD1 TGTGCCACCAGTGGACAGGGGGCGTACTATGGCTACACCTTC CATSGQGAYYGYTF
NA TRBJ2-7 TRBV7-2 TRBD1 TGTGCCAGCAGCTTAGAGGGATTTTGGGACAGCTCCTACGAGCAGTACTTC CASSLEGFWDSSYEQYF
once TRBJ2-1 TRBV7-2 TRBD2 TGTGCCAGCAGCTTTGAGACTAGCGGGGTATACAATGAGCAGTTCTTC CASSFETSGVYNEQFF
NA TRBJ2-7 TRBV6-6 TRBD1 TGTGCCAGCAGCCGAACCGGGACAGGGGTAGGCGAGCAGTACTTC CASSRTGTGVGEQYF
NA TRBJ1-5 TRBV5-1 NA TGCGCCAGCAGCTTGGAAGGGGGCAATCAGCCCCAGCATTTT CASSLEGGNQPQHF
NA TRBJ2-1 TRBV7-2 TRBD2 TGTGCCAGCAGCTTAACCGGGACTAGCGGGGAGACTGAGCAGTTCTTC CASSLTGTSGETEQFF
few TRBJ1-1 TRBV19 NA TGTGCCACCGTGTGGGGAGCTGAAGCTTTCTTT CATVWGAEAFF
NA TRBJ1-3 TRBV4-3 NA TGCGCCAGCAGTCTTTGGAGCTTAAGAAACACCATATATTTT CASSLWSLRNTIYF
NA TRBJ1-4 TRBV7-3 NA TGTGCCAGCAGCTTAAAAACGGGGGTAGGGGAAAAACTGTTTTTT CASSLKTGVGEKLFF
NA TRBJ2-7 TRBV7-2 TRBD1 TGTGCCAGCAGCGTAGACAGGGGGCTATACGAGCAGTACTTC CASSVDRGLYEQYF
NA TRBJ2-5 TRBV2 NA TGTGCCAGCAGTTTAGCGGTGGAGACCCAGTACTTC CASSLAVETQYF
NA TRBJ2-2 TRBV5-1 NA TGCGCCAGCCGCCCGGCCCGGGGAAACGGGGAGCTGTTTTTT CASRPARGNGELFF
NA TRBJ2-2 TRBV7-3 TRBD2 TGTGCCAGCAGCCAGCGGGGGGGGAGCACCGGGGAGCTGTTTTTT CASSQRGGSTGELFF
NA TRBJ2-7 TRBV7-6 TRBD2 TGTGCCAGCAGCTCTGGACTAGTTTCCTACGAGCAGTACTTC CASSSGLVSYEQYF